This T cell receptor beta chain is drawn from a study of regulatory T cells in long-lasting Graves disease. Study context: Recently diagnosed Graves' patients had received antithyroid drugs for under 3 months.

This clonotype appeared many times. The CDR3 is 14 residues long. V was pared by 3 bases and J by 3 bases, with 12 bases between. CDR3-region Arm-PCR and iRepertoire HTBI primers produced the TCR beta libraries. TCRdb redid the calling of the multiplex PCR reads with MiXCR, one entry per CDR3 protein. The table lists about 530,000 distinct CDR3 sequences, 15% to 20% of them singletons. Time point reported: newly diagnosed GD, antithyroid drugs for less than 3 months. Generation of the TCR library employed RNA extracted from PBMCs. The sample was also reused in another study, on T cells in Graves' hyperthyroidism and ophthalmopathy.

This TCR derives from a woman aged 40-60 years with Graves disease. V gene TRBV12-3 or TRBV12-4 combines with J gene TRBJ2-7, with D maybe TRBD2 (6 bases). The sequencing used peripheral blood mononuclear cells (PBMCs), collected at new diagnosis, from a patient treated with antithyroid drugs. The CDR3 sequence: CASSLGGPNYEQYF. CDR3 nucleotides: TGTGCCAGCAGTTTGGGGGGACCTAACTACGAGCAGTACTTC.